A single sample gave rise to the 3 T cell receptor beta chains below, sequenced in a study of blood T cell repertoires in COVID-19 (dated by TCRdb to 2020 to 2022). The library was obtained by the immunoSEQ multiplex PCR assay. The clones in this table, taken by TCRdb from immuneACCESS, are in-frame only. Not every clone is retained; where verified, under half of the shortfall comes from an unresolved V gene, and the cause of the rest is unknown. Here the sample has 110,000 to 150,000 clones; approximately 90% occur a single time. Clones ranked in the top ten supply under 3% of the sample. Sequencing was carried out using peripheral blood. These receptors came from a man aged 60 to 69 with active or convalescent COVID-19.

V gene TRBV7-9 combines with J gene TRBJ2-7, with TRBD2 identical over 10 bases. Germline V gene data show CDR1 as SEHNR and CDR2 as FQNEAQ (reference sequence). This CDR3 has 16 residues. V lost 8 bases and J lost 4; bases outside the gene matches: 14. CDR3 protein: CASGTFLAGAFYEQYF. Here the CDR3 DNA reads TGTGCCAGCGGTACCTTTCTAGCGGGAGCGTTTTACGAGCAGTACTTC.

This chain uses TRBV4-3 with TRBJ1-5; 7 bases are a match to TRBD1. CDR1 is LGHNA and CDR2 is YSLEER in the germline V gene. Trimming at V came to 3 bases and at J to 5 bases, leaving 7 bases not matched to a gene. The CDR3 has 15 amino acids. The CDR3, as DNA: TGCGCCAGCAGCCAGGAGACAGGGCGATATCAGCCCCAGCATTTT. It translates to CASSQETGRYQPQHF.

The J gene is TRBJ1-3, the V gene TRBV29-1; D gene unclear. Per the germline V gene, CDR1 is SQVTM and CDR2 is ANQGSEA. The CDR3 sequence is 14 residues long. Trimming shortened V by 3 bases and J by 0 bases, and 9 bases separated the two germline ends. The CDR3 sequence is CSVEGSNSGNTIYF. In DNA, the CDR3 is TGCAGCGTTGAGGGTAGCAACTCTGGAAACACCATATATTTT.